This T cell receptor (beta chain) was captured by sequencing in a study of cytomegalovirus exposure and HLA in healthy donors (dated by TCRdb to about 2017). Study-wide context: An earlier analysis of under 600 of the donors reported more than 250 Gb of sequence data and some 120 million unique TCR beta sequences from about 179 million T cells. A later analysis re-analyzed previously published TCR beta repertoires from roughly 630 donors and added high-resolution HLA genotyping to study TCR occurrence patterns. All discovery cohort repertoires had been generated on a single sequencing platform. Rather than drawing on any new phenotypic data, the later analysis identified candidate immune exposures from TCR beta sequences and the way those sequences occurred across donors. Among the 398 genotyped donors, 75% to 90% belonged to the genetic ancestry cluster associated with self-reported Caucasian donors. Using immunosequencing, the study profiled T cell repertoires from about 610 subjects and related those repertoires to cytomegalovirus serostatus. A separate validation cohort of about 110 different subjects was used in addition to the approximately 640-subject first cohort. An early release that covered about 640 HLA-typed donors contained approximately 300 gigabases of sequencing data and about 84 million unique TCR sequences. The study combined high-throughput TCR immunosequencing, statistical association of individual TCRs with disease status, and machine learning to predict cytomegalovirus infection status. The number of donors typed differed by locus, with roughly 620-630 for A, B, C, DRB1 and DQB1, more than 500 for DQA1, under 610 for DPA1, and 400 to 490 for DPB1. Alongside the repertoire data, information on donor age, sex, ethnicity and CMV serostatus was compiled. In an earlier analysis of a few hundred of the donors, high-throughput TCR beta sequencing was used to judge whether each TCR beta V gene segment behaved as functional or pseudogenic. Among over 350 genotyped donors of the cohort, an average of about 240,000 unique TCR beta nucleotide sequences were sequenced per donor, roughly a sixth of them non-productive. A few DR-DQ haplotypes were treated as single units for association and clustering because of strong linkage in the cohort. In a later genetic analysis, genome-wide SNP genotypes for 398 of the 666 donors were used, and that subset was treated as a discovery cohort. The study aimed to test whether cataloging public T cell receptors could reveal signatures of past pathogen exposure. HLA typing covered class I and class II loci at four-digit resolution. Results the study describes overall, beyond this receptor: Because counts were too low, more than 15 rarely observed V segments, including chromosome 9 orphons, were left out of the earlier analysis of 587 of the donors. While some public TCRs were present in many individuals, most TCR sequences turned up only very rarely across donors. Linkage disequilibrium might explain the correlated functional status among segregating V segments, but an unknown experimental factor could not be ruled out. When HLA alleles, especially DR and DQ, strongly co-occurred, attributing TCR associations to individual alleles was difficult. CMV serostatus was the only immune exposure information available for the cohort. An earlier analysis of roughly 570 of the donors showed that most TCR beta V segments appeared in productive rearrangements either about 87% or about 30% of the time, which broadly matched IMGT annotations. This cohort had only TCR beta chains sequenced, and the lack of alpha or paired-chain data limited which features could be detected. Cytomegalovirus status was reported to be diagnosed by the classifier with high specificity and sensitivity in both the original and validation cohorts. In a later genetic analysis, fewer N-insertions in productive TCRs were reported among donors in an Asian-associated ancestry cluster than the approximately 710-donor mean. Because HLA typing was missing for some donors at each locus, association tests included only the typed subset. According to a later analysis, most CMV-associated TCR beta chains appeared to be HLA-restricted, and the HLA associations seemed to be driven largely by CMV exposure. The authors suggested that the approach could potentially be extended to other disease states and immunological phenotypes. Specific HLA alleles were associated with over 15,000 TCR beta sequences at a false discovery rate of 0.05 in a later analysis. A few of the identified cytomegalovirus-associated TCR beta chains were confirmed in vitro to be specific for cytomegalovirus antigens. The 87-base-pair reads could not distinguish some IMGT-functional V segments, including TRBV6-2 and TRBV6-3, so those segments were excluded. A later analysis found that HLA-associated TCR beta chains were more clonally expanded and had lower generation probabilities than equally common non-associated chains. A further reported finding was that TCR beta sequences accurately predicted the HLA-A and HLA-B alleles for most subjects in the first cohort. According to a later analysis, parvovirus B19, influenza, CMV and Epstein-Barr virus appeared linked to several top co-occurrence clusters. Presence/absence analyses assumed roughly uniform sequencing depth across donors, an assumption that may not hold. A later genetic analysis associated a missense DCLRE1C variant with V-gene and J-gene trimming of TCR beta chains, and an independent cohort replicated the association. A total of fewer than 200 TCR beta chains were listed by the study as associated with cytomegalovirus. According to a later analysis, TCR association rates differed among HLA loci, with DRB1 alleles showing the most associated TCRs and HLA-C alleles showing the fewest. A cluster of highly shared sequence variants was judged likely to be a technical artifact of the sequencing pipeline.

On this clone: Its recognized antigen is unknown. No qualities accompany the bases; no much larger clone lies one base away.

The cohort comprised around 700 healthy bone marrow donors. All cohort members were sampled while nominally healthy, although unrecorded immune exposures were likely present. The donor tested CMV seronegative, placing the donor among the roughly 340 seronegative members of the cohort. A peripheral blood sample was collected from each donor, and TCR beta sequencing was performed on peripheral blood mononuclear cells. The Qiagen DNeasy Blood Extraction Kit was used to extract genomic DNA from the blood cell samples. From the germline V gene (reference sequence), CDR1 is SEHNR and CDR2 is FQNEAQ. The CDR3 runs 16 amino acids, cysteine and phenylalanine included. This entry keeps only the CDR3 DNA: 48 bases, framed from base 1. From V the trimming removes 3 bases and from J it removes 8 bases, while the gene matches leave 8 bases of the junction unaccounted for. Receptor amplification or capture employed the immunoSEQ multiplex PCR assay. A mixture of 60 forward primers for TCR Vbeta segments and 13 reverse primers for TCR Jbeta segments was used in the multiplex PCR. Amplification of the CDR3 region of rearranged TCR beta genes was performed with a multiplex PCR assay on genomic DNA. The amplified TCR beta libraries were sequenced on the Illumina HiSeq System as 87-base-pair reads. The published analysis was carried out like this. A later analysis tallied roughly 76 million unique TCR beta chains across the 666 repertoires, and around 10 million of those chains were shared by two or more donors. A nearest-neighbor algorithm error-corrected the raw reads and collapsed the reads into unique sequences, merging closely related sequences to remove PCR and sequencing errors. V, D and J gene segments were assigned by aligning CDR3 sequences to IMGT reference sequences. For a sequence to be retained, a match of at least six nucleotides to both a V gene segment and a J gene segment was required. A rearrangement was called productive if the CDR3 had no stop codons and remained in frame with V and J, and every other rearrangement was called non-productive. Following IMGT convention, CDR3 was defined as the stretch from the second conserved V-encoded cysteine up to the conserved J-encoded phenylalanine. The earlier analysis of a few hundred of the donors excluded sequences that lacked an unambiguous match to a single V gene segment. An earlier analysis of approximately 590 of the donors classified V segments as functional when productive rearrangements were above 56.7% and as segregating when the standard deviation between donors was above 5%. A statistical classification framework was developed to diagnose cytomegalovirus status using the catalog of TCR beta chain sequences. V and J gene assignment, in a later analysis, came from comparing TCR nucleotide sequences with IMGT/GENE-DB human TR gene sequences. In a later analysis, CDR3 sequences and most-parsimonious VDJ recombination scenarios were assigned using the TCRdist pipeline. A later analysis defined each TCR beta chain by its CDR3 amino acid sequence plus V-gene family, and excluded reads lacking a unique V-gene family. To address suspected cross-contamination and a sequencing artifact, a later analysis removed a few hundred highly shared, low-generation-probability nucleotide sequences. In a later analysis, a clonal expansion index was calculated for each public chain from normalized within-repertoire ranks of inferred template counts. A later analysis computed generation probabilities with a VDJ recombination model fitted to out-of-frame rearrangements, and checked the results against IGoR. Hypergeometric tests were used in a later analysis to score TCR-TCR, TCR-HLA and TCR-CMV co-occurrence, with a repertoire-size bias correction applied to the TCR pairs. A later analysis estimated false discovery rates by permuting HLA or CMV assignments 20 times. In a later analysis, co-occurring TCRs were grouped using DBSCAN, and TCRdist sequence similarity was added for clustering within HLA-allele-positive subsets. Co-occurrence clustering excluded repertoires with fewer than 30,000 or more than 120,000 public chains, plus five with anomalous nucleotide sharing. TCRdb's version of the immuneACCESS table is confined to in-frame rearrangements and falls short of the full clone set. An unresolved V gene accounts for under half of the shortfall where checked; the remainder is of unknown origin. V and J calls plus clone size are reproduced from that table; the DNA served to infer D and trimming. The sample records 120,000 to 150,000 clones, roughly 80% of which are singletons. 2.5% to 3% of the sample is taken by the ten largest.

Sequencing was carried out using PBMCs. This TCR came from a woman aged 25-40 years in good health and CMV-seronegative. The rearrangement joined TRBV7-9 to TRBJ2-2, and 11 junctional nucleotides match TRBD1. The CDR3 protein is CASSFPGQGARGELFF. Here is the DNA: TGTGCCAGCAGCTTTCCCGGACAGGGGGCCAGGGGGGAGCTGTTTTTT.